The 21 T cell receptor beta chains in this list originate from one sample, sequenced in a study of T cell repertoires in aging, cancer and after chemotherapy. TRB rearrangements spanning V, D and J were amplified using mixed TRB-A/B primers. TCRdb reanalysed the multiplex PCR reads using MiXCR and keeps one entry per CDR3 protein. This sample has about 1,500 distinct CDR3 sequences; 35% to 40% occur once, and the top ten carry over 50%. Amplification of TCR beta used genomic DNA extracted from peripheral blood. Sequenced material: blood. These receptors were obtained from a human donor with a solid tumor.

The chain has TRBV10-3 and TRBJ2-2, with D maybe TRBD1 (6 bases). The germline V and J ends were trimmed by 2 bases and 6 bases, with 13 bases remaining between them. Germline loops: CDR1 ENHRY, CDR2 SYGVKD. This CDR3 comprises 15 residues. The CDR3 spells CAISEGGFRSGELFF. The CDR3 DNA reads as TGTGCCATCAGTGAGGGGGGCTTTAGGTCCGGGGAGCTGTTTTTT.

This clonotype is judged large. The chain uses TRBV30 and TRBJ1-2; a possible D gene is TRBD1 (5 bases). Germline values: CDR1 GTSNPN, CDR2 SVGIG (reference sequence). The V and J ends lost 2 bases and 3 bases respectively, with 16 bases between them. This CDR3 has 15 amino acids. CDR3 coding DNA: TGTGCCTGGAGTCCTGGCGGACACTTAGACTATGGCTACACCTTC. Protein: CAWSPGGHLDYGYTF.

The genes are TRBV19 and TRBJ2-5; tentative D call: TRBD2 (5 bases). This CDR3 comprises 14 residues. Per the germline V gene, CDR1 is LNHDA and CDR2 is SQIVND (reference sequence). V dropped 5 bases and J dropped 1 base, with 11 bases sitting between them. The CDR3 bases are TGTGCCAGTAGTCCCCGGGAATCCCAAGAGACCCAGTACTTC. As protein: CASSPRESQETQYF.

Only a few counts were recorded for this clonotype. This chain links TRBV10-2 with TRBJ2-1, with 10 bases lining up with TRBD2. With V trimmed by 4 bases and J by 11 bases, 2 bases remained unmatched. There are 12 residues in the CDR3. CDR1 and CDR2 from the germline V gene are WSHSY and SAAADI. The DNA of the CDR3 is TGCGCCAGCAGTGTAGCGGGAGGTAAGCAGTTCTTC. Translation: CASSVAGGKQFF.

The rearrangement joins TRBV7-9 to TRBJ2-3, with D perhaps matching TRBD1 (5 bases). Germline values: CDR1 SEHNR, CDR2 FQNEAQ (reference sequence). This CDR3 has 15 amino acids. Trimming left V 2 bases short and J 1 base short, with 10 bases between. The chain's CDR3 is CASSLLGPGTDTQYF. The CDR3 DNA reads as TGTGCCAGCAGCTTATTGGGGCCCGGCACAGATACGCAGTATTTT. Together with reference TRBV7-9 and TRBJ2-3, the CDR3 gives the full variable domain: DTGVSQNPRHKITKRGQNVTFRCDPISEHNRLYWYRQTLGQGPEFLTYFQNEAQLEKSRLLSDRFSAERPKGSFSTLEIQRTEQGDSAMYLCASSLLGPGTDTQYFGPGTRLTVL.

This chain joins TRBV12-3 or TRBV12-4 and TRBJ1-1; TRBD1 might be the D (5 bases). The CDR3 is 14 residues long. Between the trimmed V and J ends, which lost 3 bases and 7 bases, there was a span of 15 bases. CDR3 residues: CASSLFTGHLEAFF. The CDR3 nucleotides are TGTGCCAGCAGTTTGTTCACAGGCCACCTTGAAGCTTTCTTT.

The chain's CDR3 is CASSSQGTEAFF. As DNA, the CDR3 is TGTGCCAGCAGCTCCCAGGGTACTGAAGCTTTCTTT. V usage is TRBV7-3 and J usage is TRBJ1-1; D is perhaps TRBD1 (5 bases). Germline V gene lookup returns CDR1 SGHTA and CDR2 FQGTGA. Trimming cost V 4 bases and J 5 bases, with 8 bases left between them. The CDR3 consists of 12 residues.

By sample share, this clonotype is hyperexpanded (1% or more). CDR3 nucleotides: TGTGCCAGCAGTCACCGGGACAGAGGGACCCAGTACTTC. Translation: CASSHRDRGTQYF. The chain combines TRBV6-5 with TRBJ2-5; 7 nucleotides match TRBD1. Germline loops: CDR1 MNHEY, CDR2 SVGAGI. CDR3 length: 13 residues. Trimming removed 5 bases from V and 7 bases from J; junction bases left unmatched: 7.

This clonotype was found a few times. This chain uses TRBV20-1 with TRBJ2-7, with D possibly matching TRBD1 (5 bases). From germline, CDR1 is DFQATT and CDR2 SNEGSKA (reference sequence). CDR3 size: 13 residues. Trimming removed 0 bases from V and 2 bases from J, with 8 bases in between. CDR3 DNA sequence: TGCAGTGCTAGAGACCAGGGTACCTACGAGCAGTACTTC. This sequence encodes CSARDQGTYEQYF.

This chain joins TRBV2 and TRBJ2-7; D gene unclear. In germline, CDR1 is SNHLY, CDR2 FYNNEI. With 0 bases removed from V and 7 bases from J, the gap between germline ends came to 7 bases. This CDR3 has 12 residues. CDR3: CASSEALREQYF. The CDR3 DNA sequence: TGTGCCAGCAGTGAAGCGCTGAGAGAGCAGTACTTC.

By its share, this clonotype is medium-sized (0.01 to 0.1%). The chain uses TRBV6-1 and TRBJ2-1; D is undetermined. Germline CDR1 MNHNS, CDR2 SASEGT. The CDR3 sequence is 13 residues long. V was pared by 3 bases and J by 5 bases, with 8 bases between. The CDR3 here is CASSDSVHNEQFF. CDR3 coding DNA: TGTGCCAGCAGTGACTCGGTACACAATGAGCAGTTCTTC.

The chain joins TRBV6-6 to TRBJ1-1; 11 nucleotides line up with TRBD1. This CDR3 has 15 amino acids. Germline values: CDR1 MNHNY, CDR2 SVGAGI (reference sequence). V lost 6 bases and J lost 3; bases outside the gene matches: 6. CDR3 DNA: TGTGCCAGCAGGCCAGGGACAGGGGGGGACACTGAAGCTTTCTTT. Its protein is CASRPGTGGDTEAFF.

The chain carries TRBV13 and TRBJ2-3, with D tentatively TRBD2 (5 bases). The CDR3 is 16 residues long. CDR1 and CDR2 from the germline V gene are PRHDT and FYEKMQ (reference sequence). V dropped 3 bases and J dropped 2 bases, with 15 bases sitting between them. The CDR3 loop reads CASSLGDNPYTDTQYF. DNA of the CDR3: TGTGCCAGCAGCTTGGGAGACAACCCCTACACAGATACGCAGTATTTT.

The chain uses TRBV6-1 and TRBJ2-1; D ambiguous. Germline CDR1 reads MNHNS; CDR2 reads SASEGT. The germline V and J ends were trimmed by 7 bases and 8 bases, with 12 bases remaining between them. This CDR3 contains 12 residues. The CDR3 DNA reads TGTGCCAGCAAAGTTAGTGGGGATGAGCAGTTCTTC. Its protein is CASKVSGDEQFF.

The CDR3 DNA follows: TGCGCCAGCAGTGAAAGGGGGCTGGACTATGGCTACACCTTC. Protein product: CASSERGLDYGYTF. This chain links TRBV10-2 with TRBJ1-2, with TRBD1 identical over 7 bases. Germline V gene lookup returns CDR1 WSHSY and CDR2 SAAADI. Trimming at V came to 3 bases and at J to 3 bases, leaving 4 bases not matched to a gene. CDR3 size: 14 residues.

This clonotype was detected once. V usage is TRBV2 and J usage is TRBJ1-1; D is ambiguous. The CDR3 sequence is 11 residues long. Between the trimmed V and J ends, which lost 5 bases and 3 bases, there was a span of 4 bases. CDR1 is SNHLY, CDR2 FYNNEI, per germline. The CDR3 DNA is TGTGCCAGCAGTTTCGACACTGAAGCTTTCTTT. Its translation: CASSFDTEAFF.

In this sample, this clonotype turned up a few times. The rearrangement uses TRBV7-2 and TRBJ1-1; the D is unclear. Germline-derived CDR1 and CDR2 are SGHTA and FQGNSA. The CDR3 extends over 13 amino acids. The V end lost 5 bases, the J end lost 5 bases, and 12 bases lay between the germline ends. CDR3 in amino acids: CASSHTEETEAFF. The DNA for the CDR3 is TGTGCCAGCAGCCATACTGAAGAAACTGAAGCTTTCTTT.

J is TRBJ2-7 and V is TRBV5-4, with no clear D. The V end lost 2 bases, the J end lost 2 bases, and 14 bases lay between the germline ends. The CDR3 is 15 residues long. Per germline, CDR1 SGHNT and CDR2 YYREEE (reference sequence). CDR3 sequence: CASSFSSTNTYEQYF. DNA of the CDR3: TGTGCCAGCAGCTTCAGCAGCACAAACACCTACGAGCAGTACTTC.

Only a few counts were recorded for this clonotype. The V gene is TRBV27, the J gene TRBJ1-2, with a tentative D call TRBD1 (5 bases). The V gene lost 5 bases and the J gene lost 4 bases, with 17 bases spanning the gap. The germline gives CDR1 MNHEY, CDR2 SMNVEV (reference sequence). CDR3 size: 15 residues. The CDR3 DNA is TGTGCCAGCAGTCCTAGGGACTCCGGCGTCTATGGCTACACCTTC. It yields the protein CASSPRDSGVYGYTF.

This clonotype occurred a few times. The CDR3 spells CANTQGAWYGYTF. The DNA of the CDR3 is TGTGCCAACACTCAGGGGGCGTGGTATGGCTACACCTTC. The V and J genes are TRBV10-3 and TRBJ1-2, with 8 bases lining up with TRBD1. Germline CDR1 reads ENHRY; CDR2 reads SYGVKD. This CDR3 comprises 13 residues. The V and J ends lost 10 bases and 5 bases, in that order; junction bases with no gene match: 9.

This clonotype was recorded a few times. CDR3 in amino acids: CASSGVRGGEQYF. CDR3 coding DNA: TGTGCCAGCAGTGGTGTCAGGGGTGGCGAGCAGTACTTC. The rearrangement uses TRBV6-1 and TRBJ2-7; a possible D gene is TRBD1 (6 bases). Trimming removed 4 bases from V and 6 bases from J, with 13 bases in between. This CDR3 comprises 13 residues. From germline, CDR1 is MNHNS and CDR2 SASEGT.